Presented here are 27 T cell receptor delta chains from one specimen sequenced in a study of Vδ1+ human thymocytes. Study outcomes and limitations: Thymic TRG and TRD repertoires appeared highly polyclonal.

RNA was extracted from the cells and then reverse transcribed. Pooled V-gene forward primers with one constant-region reverse primer generated the CDR3 amplicons by multiplex PCR. TCRdb reprocessed the multiplex PCR reads using CATT. The data show approximately 25,000 delta-chain clones, less than 30% seen once. Their recognized antigens are unknown. Sequenced sample: Vdelta1+ gamma-delta thymocytes from the thymus. Noted subset: FACS-sorted CD3+ TCRalphabeta- TCRVdelta1+ TCRVdelta2- thymocytes. These TCRs come from a boy in the first two years of life who had congenital heart surgery.

Notes on this clone: Other DNA sequences in the sample encode the same CDR3. The chain carries TRDV1 and TRDJ1; possible D gene TRDD3, 5 bases. The V end lost 0 bases, the J end lost 6 bases, and 20 bases lay between the germline ends. The CDR3 loop spans 17 amino acids. Germline-derived CDR1 and CDR2 are TSWWSYY and QGS. CDR3 nucleotide sequence: TGTGCTCTTGGGGAACTCGGGGGTATTCACCGATTTTATAAACTCATCTTT. Its protein product is CALGELGGIHRFYKLIF.

This sequence joins TRDV1 and TRDJ1; D is perhaps TRDD3 (6 bases). This CDR3 comprises 15 residues. Deletions cut 5 bases from V and 6 bases from J, with 19 bases between. Germline-derived CDR1 and CDR2 are TSWWSYY and QGS. The CDR3: CALGPQADTQYKLIF. The CDR3 bases are TGTGCTCTTGGGCCACAAGCGGATACCCAATATAAACTCATCTTT.

The chain recombines TRDV1 with TRDJ1, with TRDD2 matching over 9 bases. The CDR3 runs 18 residues. The ends lost 1 base at V and 0 bases at J; junction bases unmatched: 9. Germline assignment: CDR1 TSWWSYY and CDR2 QGS. The CDR3 nucleotides are TGTGCTCTTGGGGAACCCTTCCTACTGGGGCCCCACACCGATAAACTCATCTTT. Translating it yields CALGEPFLLGPHTDKLIF.

Remarks on this clone: A read error is possible here, since a much larger clone lies one base away. The rearrangement uses TRDV1 and TRDJ1; D gene ambiguous. V lost 5 bases and J lost 0, with 10 bases in between. This CDR3 has 14 residues. Germline CDR1 and CDR2: TSWWSYY and QGS. This chain's CDR3 is CALGSPLYTDKLIF. For the CDR3, the DNA is TGTGCTCTTGGGAGTCCTCTTTACACCGATAAACTCATCTTT.

The V gene is TRDV1, the J gene TRDJ1; D is perhaps TRDD3 (5 bases). The V gene lost 4 bases and the J gene lost 3 bases, with 15 bases spanning the gap. Germline assignment: CDR1 TSWWSYY and CDR2 QGS. The CDR3 totals 15 residues. This CDR3 is CALGGYRRGADKLIF. The CDR3 nucleotides are TGTGCTCTTGGGGGATACCGGCGGGGCGCCGATAAACTCATCTTT.

On this clone: The sample holds other DNA sequences that translate to the same CDR3. The genes are TRDV1 and TRDJ1; 10 nucleotides line up with TRDD3. Germline lookup yields CDR1 TSWWSYY and CDR2 QGS. With V trimmed by 4 bases and J by 4 bases, 9 bases remained unmatched. This CDR3 is 16 amino acids long. The CDR3 here is CALGVPYWGIGDKLIF. CDR3 nucleotides: TGTGCTCTTGGGGTTCCGTACTGGGGGATTGGCGATAAACTCATCTTT.

This clone is deemed medium-sized. Other nucleotide sequences from this sample produce the same CDR3. The chain has TRDV1 and TRDJ1; no clear D gene. The CDR3 runs 16 residues. The V end lost 3 bases, the J end lost 1 base, and 15 bases lay between the germline ends. In germline, CDR1 is TSWWSYY, CDR2 QGS. This CDR3 reads CALGDPRVPCTDKLIF. The CDR3 bases are TGTGCTCTTGGGGACCCAAGAGTTCCCTGCACCGATAAACTCATCTTT.

In the case of this clone: Being one base from a much bigger clone, this may be a read error. The chain links TRDV2 to TRDJ1; D gene ambiguous. Germline CDR1 and CDR2: GEAIGNYY and EKD. The CDR3 covers 12 residues. CDR3 amino acids: CACATAKLFIIF. The CDR3 DNA is TGTGCCTGTGCCACCGCCAAGTTATTTATCATCTTT.

The chain has TRDV1 and TRDJ1; TRDD3 agrees at 10 bases. The CDR3 contains 27 residues. V lost 1 base, J lost 1 base, and 36 bases stayed unmatched. Germline CDR1 is TSWWSYY and CDR2 is QGS. CDR3 residues: CALGEPRPPVPFVLGDSLALGTDKLIF. In nucleotides, the CDR3 is TGTGCTCTTGGGGAACCCCGGCCTCCAGTACCTTTCGTACTGGGGGATTCCCTGGCTTTGGGCACCGATAAACTCATCTTT.

With regard to this clone: One base away lies a much larger clone, so this may be a sequencing read error. The chain links TRDV1 to TRDJ1; 12 bases are shared with TRDD3. The CDR3 totals 21 residues. After removal of 3 bases from V and 3 bases from J, the junction contained 20 bases not matched to a gene. Germline lookup yields CDR1 TSWWSYY and CDR2 QGS. The CDR3 bases are TGTGCTCTTGGGGACCCAACCCCTTCGGCTGGGGGATACGCGTACTCCGATAAACTCATCTTT. This gives the protein CALGDPTPSAGGYAYSDKLIF.

The V call is TRDV1, the J call TRDJ1; TRDD3 is a possible D gene (6 bases). The CDR3 is 15 residues long. Germline V lookup: CDR1 TSWWSYY, CDR2 QGS. V lost 2 bases to trimming and J lost 1 base, with 11 bases between them. The CDR3 region has the DNA TGTGCTCTTGGGGAAGGGGGGAGGCGCACCGATAAACTCATCTTT. This gives the protein CALGEGGRRTDKLIF.

V is TRDV1 and J is TRDJ1; D possibly corresponds to TRDD2 (6 bases). The CDR3 consists of 20 residues. V lost 1 base to trimming and J lost 2 bases, with 26 bases between them. Per germline, CDR1 TSWWSYY and CDR2 QGS. The CDR3, as DNA: TGTGCTCTTGGGGAACGGTCCTCCTTTGATTTACCCCTTCCAACCGATAAACTCATCTTT. Translation: CALGERSSFDLPLPTDKLIF.

This clone was seen a handful of times. A junction boundary mismatches the germline segment, possibly from a read error. The chain carries TRDV1 and TRDJ1; D unclear. This CDR3 is 17 amino acids long. Germline V gene sequence: CDR1 TSWWSYY, CDR2 QGS. CDR3 nucleotides: TGTGCTCTTGGGGATCCCAGGTTCCCCCGTTACACCGATAGACTCATCTTT. Its translation is CALGDPRFPRYTDRLIF.

This clone was counted between two and nine times. This chain uses TRDV1 with TRDJ1; D possibly uses TRDD2 or TRDD3 (5 bases each). The CDR3 has 16 residues. Germline assignment: CDR1 TSWWSYY and CDR2 QGS. With 1 base removed from V and 9 bases from J, the gap between germline ends came to 21 bases. CDR3 coding DNA: TGTGCTCTTGGGGAACCTCCCCAACTTCCACTGGCGGAACTCATCTTT. Its protein is CALGEPPQLPLAELIF.

With respect to this clone: Other DNA sequences in the same sample also yield this CDR3. The chain couples TRDV1 to TRDJ1; 7 bases fit TRDD3. Trimming removed 1 base from V and 3 bases from J; junction bases left unmatched: 17. The CDR3 length is 19 residues. The germline V gene has CDR1 TSWWSYY and CDR2 QGS. CDR3 sequence: CALGERYRGGINCADKLIF. CDR3 in DNA: TGTGCTCTTGGGGAACGCTACCGTGGGGGGATCAACTGCGCCGATAAACTCATCTTT.

A few counts support this clone. In the same sample, other DNA sequences code for this CDR3. This chain connects TRDV1 to TRDJ1; D gene unclear. Germline CDR1 and CDR2: TSWWSYY and QGS. The CDR3 has 16 residues. Trimming cost V 1 base and J 1 base, with 13 bases left between them. CDR3 sequence reads: CALGERSPFATDKLIF. The DNA for the CDR3 is TGTGCTCTTGGGGAACGGAGTCCGTTCGCCACCGATAAACTCATCTTT.

This clone was seen ten or more times. This chain uses TRDV1 with TRDJ1, with 8 bases fitting TRDD3. Germline loops: CDR1 TSWWSYY, CDR2 QGS. The CDR3 spans 16 residues. J gave up 1 base and V 1 base, and 5 bases lay outside the gene matches. CDR3 nucleotide sequence: TGTGCTCTTGGGGAACCGGAGTGGGGGATCACCGATAAACTCATCTTT. As protein: CALGEPEWGITDKLIF.

The sample holds a few counts of this clone. The chain couples TRDV1 to TRDJ1, with 10 bases aligning to TRDD3. The CDR3 spans 17 residues. CDR1 is TSWWSYY and CDR2 is QGS in the germline V gene. Trimming removed 2 bases from V and 6 bases from J; junction bases left unmatched: 12. The CDR3 DNA follows: TGTGCTCTTGGGGAAATGGGTTGTACTGGGGGATCCCATAAACTCATCTTT. This codes for CALGEMGCTGGSHKLIF.

In this sample, this clone turned up a few times. The chain joins TRDV1 to TRDJ2, with a possible D match to TRDD2 (6 bases). The CDR3 sequence is 16 residues long. CDR1 and CDR2 from the germline V gene are TSWWSYY and QGS. Deletions cut 4 bases from V and 6 bases from J, with 18 bases between. The CDR3 DNA reads as TGTGCTCTTGGGGGGCCTTCCCTGAAGCTGGCAGCACAACTCTTCTTT. It yields the protein CALGGPSLKLAAQLFF.

The chain has TRDV1 and TRDJ1; TRDD3 aligns across 8 bases. CDR3 size: 16 residues. V was clipped by 1 base and J by 1 base; unmatched bases: 5. Germline assignment: CDR1 TSWWSYY and CDR2 QGS. The CDR3 nucleotides read TGTGCTCTTGGGGAACCCTTACTGGGGGCCACCGATAAACTCATCTTT. Residues: CALGEPLLGATDKLIF.

In regard to this clone: A much larger clonotype is one base distant, so this may be a read error. The rearrangement joins TRDV2 to TRDJ4; 8 positions agree with TRDD3. This CDR3 comprises 16 residues. V trimming: 1 base; J trimming: 6 bases; junction bases outside the gene matches: 15. Germline CDR1 GEAIGNYY, CDR2 EKD. The DNA for the CDR3 is TGTGCCTGTGACACAACACACACAGGGGGGGATAATACCCTGATCTTT. Residues: CACDTTHTGGDNTLIF.

This clone has a single count. This chain links TRDV1 with TRDJ1, with TRDD3 identical over 12 bases. The CDR3 is 22 residues long. Germline V gene lookup returns CDR1 TSWWSYY and CDR2 QGS. Trimming removed 1 base from V and 7 bases from J; junction bases left unmatched: 25. The CDR3 coding sequence is TGTGCTCTTGGGGAACCCCTTATTCCTACCGTTTTACTGGGGGATACATCAGGTAAACTCATCTTT. The encoded protein is CALGEPLIPTVLLGDTSGKLIF.

The J gene is TRDJ1, the V gene TRDV1; 11 nucleotides match TRDD3. The V and J ends lost 2 bases and 2 bases, in that order; junction bases with no gene match: 13. The V gene's germline CDR1 is TSWWSYY and CDR2 QGS. This CDR3 has 19 residues. CDR3 region: CALGEGYWGIESNTDKLIF. The DNA of the CDR3 is TGTGCTCTTGGGGAAGGGTACTGGGGGATAGAGAGTAATACCGATAAACTCATCTTT.

The chain links TRDV2 to TRDJ1; perhaps TRDD3 as D (5 bases). V lost 9 bases and J lost 0, with 22 bases in between. The CDR3 covers 16 residues. Germline CDR1 is GEAIGNYY and CDR2 is EKD. CDR3 nucleotide sequence: TGTGCCACGTTCGGAACGGGCTGGGCATACACCGATAAACTCATCTTT. It yields the protein CATFGTGWAYTDKLIF.

This chain joins TRDV1 and TRDJ1, with 10 bases matching TRDD3. Unmatched junction bases numbered 40, after V lost 2 bases and J lost 4 bases. From germline, CDR1 is TSWWSYY and CDR2 QGS. This CDR3 contains 27 residues. Written as DNA, the CDR3 is TGTGCTCTTGGGGAAAGGGGCTCAGGTAGGGGGGGATACGGAGGGCTACAATTGACCCCATTCCGCGATAAACTCATCTTT. This sequence encodes CALGERGSGRGGYGGLQLTPFRDKLIF.

A note on this clone: Its ends do not fully match the called genes, so a read error is possible. The identical CDR3 is also encoded by other nucleotide sequences in the sample. The gene calls are TRDV1 and TRDJ1, with D possibly matching TRDD3 (6 bases). This CDR3 has 20 residues. CDR1 TSWWSYY and CDR2 QGS come from the germline V gene. This CDR3 reads CALGERAQTSGGPVTDKLIF. CDR3 nucleotides: TGTGCTCTCGGGGAACGGGCCCAGACTAGTGGGGGTCCCGTCACCGATAAACTCATCTTT.

The rearrangement joins TRDV1 to TRDJ1; 11 positions match TRDD3. CDR3 length equals 19 residues. Germline CDR1 TSWWSYY, CDR2 QGS. J was trimmed by 2 bases and V by 0 bases; bases with no gene match: 11. The CDR3 coding sequence is TGTGCTCTTGGGGAACTTTTATGGGGGATACGCTCCATGACCGATAAACTCATCTTT. As protein: CALGELLWGIRSMTDKLIF.